This TCR beta chain originates from a study of identical twins. The germline V gene encodes CDR1 SGHAT and CDR2 FQNNGV. Trimming removed 4 bases at V and 8 bases at J, with 20 bases between. This CDR3 contains 16 residues. Broader study findings: The more abundant beta clonotypes in cord blood had fewer insertions, and memory repertoires did not show this. Zero-insertion analyses were open to partial confounding by invariant MAIT and iNKT cells.

After template switching added a universal primer site, the resulting cDNA carried unique molecular identifiers. TCRdb called the 5' RACE reads again in MiXCR, with one record for every CDR3 protein. The data contain roughly 1,500,000 distinct CDR3 sequences, under 35% of them singletons. This clonotype has just a few counts. Its antigen is unknown. Sequenced sample: cord blood. The J gene is TRBJ1-4, the V gene TRBV11-2; no clear D. This TCR came from a newborn girl in good health. The DNA of the CDR3 is TGTGCCAGCAGCTACCCGGACCGCAGGCGACGGGAAAAACTGTTTTTT. It specifies CASSYPDRRRREKLFF. Filled out from reference TRBV11-2 and TRBJ1-4, the complete variable domain reads EAGVAQSPRYKIIEKRQSVAFWCNPISGHATLYWYQQILGQGPKLLIQFQNNGVVDDSQLPKDRFSAERLKGVDSTLKIQPAKLEDSAVYLCASSYPDRRRREKLFFGSGTQLSVL.